The next 15 T cell receptor beta chains were all read from a single sample in a study of beta chain features in type 1 diabetes. As every portion of the isolated RNA was reverse transcribed, the sequencing read expressed TCRB transcripts. TCRdb's table, derived via immunoSEQ multiplex PCR, lists solely in-frame clones and lacks some. Here the sample spans over 650,000 clones, about an eighth being singletons. No antigen is known for these receptors. Study-wide results and caveats: Type 1 diabetes patients had TCRB CDR3s that were shorter (moderately but significantly so) in all four CD4+ subsets.

The sequencing input was naive CD4+ T cells from blood. All receptors derive from a young man with type 1 diabetes.

This clone appeared a few times. Here the CDR3 reads CASSLEGQGSGANVLTF. For the CDR3, the DNA is TGCGCCAGCAGCTTGGAGGGACAGGGCTCTGGGGCCAACGTCCTGACTTTC. The chain joins TRBV5-1 to TRBJ2-6; TRBD1 aligns across 9 bases. Trimming removed 0 bases from V and 0 bases from J; junction bases left unmatched: 1. Germline values: CDR1 SGHRS, CDR2 YFSETQ. The CDR3 runs 17 residues. The full variable domain, with the rest looked up from reference TRBV5-1 and TRBJ2-6, is KAGVTQTPRYLIKTRGQQVTLSCSPISGHRSVSWYQQTPGQGLQFLFEYFSETQRNKGNFPGRFSGRQFSNSRSEMNVSTLELGDSALYLCASSLEGQGSGANVLTFGAGSRLTVL.

This clone was counted a few times. This chain uses TRBV5-4 with TRBJ2-5; TRBD1 aligns across 8 bases. The CDR3 runs to 16 residues. CDR1 and CDR2 from the germline V gene are SGHNT and YYREEE (reference sequence). V lost 3 bases to trimming and J lost 5 bases; unmatched junction nucleotides: 12. The DNA for the CDR3 is TGTGCCAGCAGCTCGGGGCCGACAGGGGCGGGGGAGACCCAGTACTTC. It codes for CASSSGPTGAGETQYF.

This sequence joins TRBV18 and TRBJ2-7; 7 nucleotides match TRBD1. The V gene end was trimmed by 5 bases and the J gene end by 1 base; junction bases not matched to a gene: 8. The CDR3 consists of 15 residues. Germline V CDR1 and CDR2: KGHSH, LQKENI. The CDR3 loop reads CASSDRDRSSYEQYF. The CDR3 DNA reads as TGTGCCAGCTCAGACCGGGACAGATCTTCCTACGAGCAGTACTTC.

In its sample, this clone was seen a few times. The chain links TRBV11-1 to TRBJ1-1; D ambiguous. V gave up 1 base and J gave up 11 bases, with 20 bases separating them. The CDR3 runs 15 residues. CDR1 is SGHAT and CDR2 is FQDESV in the germline V gene (reference sequence). CDR3 DNA: TGTGCCAGCAGCTTAGGTATAGCCCAACCTCTTGGGGCTTTCTTT. This sequence encodes CASSLGIAQPLGAFF. Based on the CDR3 plus reference TRBV11-1 and TRBJ1-1, the full variable domain is EAEVAQSPRYKITEKSQAVAFWCDPISGHATLYWYRQILGQGPELLVQFQDESVVDDSQLPKDRFSAERLKGVDSTLKIQPAELGDSAMYLCASSLGIAQPLGAFFGQGTRLTVV.

The chain uses TRBV7-2 and TRBJ2-5, with a possible D match to TRBD1 (6 bases). With 2 bases removed from V and 2 bases from J, the gap between germline ends came to 15 bases. Germline V gene lookup returns CDR1 SGHTA and CDR2 FQGNSA. The CDR3 contains 16 residues. CDR3 in amino acids: CASSLSAARGQETQYF. The DNA for the CDR3 is TGTGCCAGCAGCTTAAGCGCGGCCAGGGGTCAAGAGACCCAGTACTTC.

The rearrangement joins TRBV7-9 to TRBJ2-7, with TRBD1 as a possible D gene (5 bases). Trimming cost V 3 bases and J 4 bases, with 13 bases left between them. This CDR3 comprises 14 residues. Germline V lookup: CDR1 SEHNR, CDR2 FQNEAQ (reference sequence). The DNA of the CDR3 is TGTGCCAGCAGCTTCCAGGGTGTTGGGTACGAGCAGTACTTC. It is translated as CASSFQGVGYEQYF.

This clone was picked up a small number of times. The rearrangement joins TRBV2 to TRBJ1-3, with D hard to call. The CDR3 loop spans 14 amino acids. Germline V gene sequence: CDR1 SNHLY, CDR2 FYNNEI. The ends were cut back, 8 bases at V and 2 bases at J, with 13 bases in the middle. CDR3 loop: CASSQVGAGNTIYF. The CDR3, as DNA: TGTGCCAGCTCCCAGGTCGGGGCTGGAAACACCATATATTTT.

The chain recombines TRBV28 with TRBJ2-3, with D unclear. The CDR3 is made up of 11 amino acids. Deletions cut 3 bases from V and 5 bases from J, with 3 bases between. From germline, CDR1 is MDHEN and CDR2 SYDVKM. The CDR3 DNA follows: TGTGCCAGCAGTTTTGGAGATACGCAGTATTTT. It codes for CASSFGDTQYF.

The V and J genes are TRBV7-8 and TRBJ1-4; perhaps TRBD1 as D (6 bases). Germline CDR1 reads SGHVS; CDR2 reads FQNEAQ. The CDR3 spans 14 residues. V was shortened by 5 bases and J by 5 bases, with 12 bases between the two germline ends. This chain's CDR3 is CASSDRGTNEKLFF. CDR3 coding DNA: TGTGCCAGCAGCGACCGGGGGACAAATGAAAAACTGTTTTTT.

CDR3 DNA: TGTGCCAGCAGTTTGGGACGGCACTATGGCTACACCTTC. This gives the protein CASSLGRHYGYTF. The chain joins TRBV28 to TRBJ1-2, with D perhaps TRBD1 (5 bases). The germline V gene has CDR1 MDHEN and CDR2 SYDVKM. Trimming removed 3 bases from V and 3 bases from J, with 8 bases in between. This CDR3 has 13 amino acids.

This clone was seen only a few times. This rearrangement joins TRBV9 to TRBJ2-1, with 10 bases identical to TRBD2. The germline V gene has CDR1 SGDLS and CDR2 YYNGEE. V gave up 0 bases and J gave up 4 bases; unmatched junction bases: 4. There are 16 residues in the CDR3. The CDR3 sequence is CASSVAPAGGYNEQFF. CDR3 nucleotides: TGTGCCAGCAGCGTAGCTCCAGCGGGAGGGTACAATGAGCAGTTCTTC. Complete variable domain (other parts from reference TRBV9 and TRBJ2-1): DSGVTQTPKHLITATGQRVTLRCSPRSGDLSVYWYQQSLDQGLQFLIQYYNGEERAKGNILERFSAQQFPDLHSELNLSSLELGDSALYFCASSVAPAGGYNEQFFGPGTRLTVL.

This clone was detected only once. The chain employs TRBV6-5 and TRBJ2-7, with 7 bases that match TRBD1. CDR3 length: 16 amino acids. Trimming removed 2 bases from V and 2 bases from J; junction bases left unmatched: 9. Germline lookup yields CDR1 MNHEY and CDR2 SVGAGI. In DNA form, the CDR3 reads TGTGCCAGCAGTTACCGTAGGTGGGACAGTGCCTACGAGCAGTACTTC. Translation gives CASSYRRWDSAYEQYF.

The V and J genes are TRBV30 and TRBJ1-4, with D uncertain. CDR1 is GTSNPN and CDR2 is SVGIG in the germline V gene (reference sequence). The CDR3 sequence is 14 residues long. Trimming pared 0 bases from V and 8 bases from J, leaving 13 bases between. The CDR3 DNA sequence: TGTGCCTGGAGTGTAGGCGCTCTAGGGGAAAAACTGTTTTTT. Encoded protein: CAWSVGALGEKLFF. Full variable domain (remainder filled in from reference TRBV30 and TRBJ1-4): SQTIHQWPATLVQPVGSPLSLECTVEGTSNPNLYWYRQAAGRGLQLLFYSVGIGQISSEVPQNLSASRPQDRQFILSSKKLLLSDSGFYLCAWSVGALGEKLFFGSGTQLSVL.

The chain is built from TRBV5-6 and TRBJ1-2; the D gene is possibly TRBD1 (6 bases). Germline V gene data show CDR1 as SGHDT and CDR2 as YYEEEE. V dropped 4 bases and J dropped 4 bases, with 17 bases sitting between them. This CDR3 region has 15 residues. In DNA, the CDR3 is TGTGCCAGCAGCAACCAGGGGAGTAGGACCTATGGCTACACCTTC. Its protein is CASSNQGSRTYGYTF. Full variable domain (rest looked up from reference TRBV5-6 and TRBJ1-2): DAGVTQSPTHLIKTRGQQVTLRCSPKSGHDTVSWYQQALGQGPQFIFQYYEEEERQRGNFPDRFSGHQFPNYSSELNVNALLLGDSALYLCASSNQGSRTYGYTFGSGTRLTVV.

This clone turned up a few times. This sequence joins TRBV7-9 and TRBJ2-7; D is perhaps TRBD1 (5 bases). In germline, CDR1 is SEHNR, CDR2 FQNEAQ (reference sequence). This CDR3 has 15 amino acids. Trimming took off 4 bases at V and 0 bases at J, with 13 bases between the two ends. The CDR3 coding sequence is TGTGCCAGCAGCTCCTGGGGCGGCGACTCCTACGAGCAGTACTTC. It is translated as CASSSWGGDSYEQYF.